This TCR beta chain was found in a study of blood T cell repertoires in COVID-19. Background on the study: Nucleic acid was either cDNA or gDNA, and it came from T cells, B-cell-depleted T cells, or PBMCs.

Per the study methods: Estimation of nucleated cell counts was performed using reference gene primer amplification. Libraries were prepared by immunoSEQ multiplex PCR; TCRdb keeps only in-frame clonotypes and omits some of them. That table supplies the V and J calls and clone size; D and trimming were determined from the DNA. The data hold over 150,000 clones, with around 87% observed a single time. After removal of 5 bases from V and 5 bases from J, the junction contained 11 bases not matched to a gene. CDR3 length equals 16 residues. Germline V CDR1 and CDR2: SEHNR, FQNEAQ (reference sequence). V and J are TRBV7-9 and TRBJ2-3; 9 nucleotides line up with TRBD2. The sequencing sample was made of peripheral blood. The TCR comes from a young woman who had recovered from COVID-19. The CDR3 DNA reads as TGTGCCAGCAGCGGAGGTAGTAGCGGGAGAGGAGATACGCAGTATTTT. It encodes CASSGGSSGRGDTQYF.